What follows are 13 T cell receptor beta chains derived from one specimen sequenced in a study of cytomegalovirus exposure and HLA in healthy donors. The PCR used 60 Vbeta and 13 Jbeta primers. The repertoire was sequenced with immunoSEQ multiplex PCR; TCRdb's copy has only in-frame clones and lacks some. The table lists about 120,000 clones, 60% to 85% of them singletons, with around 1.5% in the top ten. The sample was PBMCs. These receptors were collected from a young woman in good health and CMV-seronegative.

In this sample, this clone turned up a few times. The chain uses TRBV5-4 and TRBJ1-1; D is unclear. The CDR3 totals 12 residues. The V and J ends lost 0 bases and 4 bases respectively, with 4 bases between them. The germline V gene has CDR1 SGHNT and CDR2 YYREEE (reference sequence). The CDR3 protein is CASSLASTEAFF. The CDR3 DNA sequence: TGTGCCAGCAGCTTGGCGAGCACTGAAGCTTTCTTT. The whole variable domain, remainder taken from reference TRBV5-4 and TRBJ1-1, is ETGVTQSPTHLIKTRGQQVTLRCSSQSGHNTVSWYQQALGQGPQFIFQYYREEENGRGNFPPRFSGLQFPNYSSELNVNALELDDSALYLCASSLASTEAFFGQGTRLTVV.

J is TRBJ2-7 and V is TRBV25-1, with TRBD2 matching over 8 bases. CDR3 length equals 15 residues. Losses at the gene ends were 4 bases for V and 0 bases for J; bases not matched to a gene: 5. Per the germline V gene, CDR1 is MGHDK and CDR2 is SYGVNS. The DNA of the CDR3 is TGTGCCAGCAGTGTTAGCGGGGTCCTCTCCTACGAGCAGTACTTC. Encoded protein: CASSVSGVLSYEQYF.

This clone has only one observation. The CDR3 is CASSFPLKETQYF. In DNA form, the CDR3 reads TGTGCCAGCAGCTTTCCCCTAAAAGAGACCCAGTACTTC. The chain recombines TRBV7-9 with TRBJ2-5, with D hard to call. The germline V gene encodes CDR1 SEHNR and CDR2 FQNEAQ (reference sequence). Trimming stripped 3 bases from V and 3 bases from J, with 8 bases between. The CDR3 consists of 13 residues. Full variable domain (outside the CDR3, taken from reference TRBV7-9 and TRBJ2-5): DTGVSQNPRHKITKRGQNVTFRCDPISEHNRLYWYRQTLGQGPEFLTYFQNEAQLEKSRLLSDRFSAERPKGSFSTLEIQRTEQGDSAMYLCASSFPLKETQYFGPGTRLLVL.

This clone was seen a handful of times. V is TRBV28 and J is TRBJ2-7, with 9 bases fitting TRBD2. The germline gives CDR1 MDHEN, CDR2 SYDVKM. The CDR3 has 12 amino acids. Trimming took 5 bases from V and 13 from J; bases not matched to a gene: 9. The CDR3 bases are TGTGCCAGCAGTGTAAGGCGGGGGGGTTCCTACTTC. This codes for CASSVRRGGSYF.

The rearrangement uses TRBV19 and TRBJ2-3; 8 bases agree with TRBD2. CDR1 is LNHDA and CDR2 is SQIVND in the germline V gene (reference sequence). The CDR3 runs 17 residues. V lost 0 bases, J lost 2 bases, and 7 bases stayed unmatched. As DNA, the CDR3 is TGTGCCAGTAGTATAGATCTCCTAGCGGGTTTCACAGATACGCAGTATTTT. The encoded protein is CASSIDLLAGFTDTQYF. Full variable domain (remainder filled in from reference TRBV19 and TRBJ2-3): DGGITQSPKYLFRKEGQNVTLSCEQNLNHDAMYWYRQDPGQGLRLIYYSQIVNDFQKGDIAEGYSVSREKKESFPLTVTSAQKNPTAFYLCASSIDLLAGFTDTQYFGPGTRLTVL.

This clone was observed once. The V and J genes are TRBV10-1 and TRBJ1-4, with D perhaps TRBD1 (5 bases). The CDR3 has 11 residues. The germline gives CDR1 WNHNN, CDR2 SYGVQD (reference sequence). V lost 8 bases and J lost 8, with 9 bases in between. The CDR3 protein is CASGTREKLFF. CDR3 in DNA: TGCGCCAGCGGGACTAGAGAAAAACTGTTTTTT.

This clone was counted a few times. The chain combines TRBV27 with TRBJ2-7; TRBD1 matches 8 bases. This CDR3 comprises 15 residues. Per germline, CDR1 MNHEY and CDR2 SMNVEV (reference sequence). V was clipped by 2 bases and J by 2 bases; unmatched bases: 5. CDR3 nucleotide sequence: TGTGCCAGCAGTTTAGCCTCGGGACAGGCCTACGAGCAGTACTTC. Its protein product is CASSLASGQAYEQYF.

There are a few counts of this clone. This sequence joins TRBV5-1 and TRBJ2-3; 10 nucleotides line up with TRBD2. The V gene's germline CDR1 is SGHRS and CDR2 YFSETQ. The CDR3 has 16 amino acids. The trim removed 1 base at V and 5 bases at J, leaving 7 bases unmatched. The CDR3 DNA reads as TGCGCCAGCAGCTTGAGGAGCGGGGGGGCAGTAGATACGCAGTATTTT. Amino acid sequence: CASSLRSGGAVDTQYF.

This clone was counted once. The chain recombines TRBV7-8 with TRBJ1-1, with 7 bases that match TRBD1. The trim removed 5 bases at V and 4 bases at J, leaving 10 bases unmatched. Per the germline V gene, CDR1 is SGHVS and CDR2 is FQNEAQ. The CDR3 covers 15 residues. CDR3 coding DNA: TGTGCCAGCAGCCGATCAGGGGGGCAGGGCACTGAAGCTTTCTTT. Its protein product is CASSRSGGQGTEAFF.

This CDR3 is CASKQGAVNNEQFF. The CDR3 DNA follows: TGTGCCAGCAAGCAGGGGGCGGTCAACAATGAGCAGTTCTTC. This chain connects TRBV6-6 to TRBJ2-1; TRBD1 matches 8 bases. The CDR3 is 14 amino acids. V lost 7 bases, J lost 5 bases, and 7 bases stayed unmatched. Germline-derived CDR1 and CDR2 are MNHNY and SVGAGI (reference sequence).

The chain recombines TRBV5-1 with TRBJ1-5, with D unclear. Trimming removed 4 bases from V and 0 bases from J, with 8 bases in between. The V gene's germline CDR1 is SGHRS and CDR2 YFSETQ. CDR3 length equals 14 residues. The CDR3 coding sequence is TGCGCCAGCAGCCCGGGGTATAGCAATCAGCCCCAGCATTTT. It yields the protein CASSPGYSNQPQHF.

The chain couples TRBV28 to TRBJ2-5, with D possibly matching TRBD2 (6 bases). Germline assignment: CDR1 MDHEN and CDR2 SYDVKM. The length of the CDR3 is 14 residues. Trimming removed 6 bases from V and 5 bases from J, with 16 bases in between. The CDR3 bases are TGTGCCAGCAGCCCCGGCCGCGGAGGGGAGACCCAGTACTTC. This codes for CASSPGRGGETQYF.

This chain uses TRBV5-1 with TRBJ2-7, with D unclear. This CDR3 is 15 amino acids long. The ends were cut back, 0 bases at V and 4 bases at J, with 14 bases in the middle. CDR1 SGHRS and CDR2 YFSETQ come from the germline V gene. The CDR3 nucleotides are TGCGCCAGCAGCTTGGGACCCCTAGTATCATACGAGCAGTACTTC. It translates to CASSLGPLVSYEQYF.